The TCR beta chain described here comes from a study of cytomegalovirus exposure and HLA in healthy donors. Overall study results and limits: In terms of immune exposure information, only CMV serostatus was available.

In the PCR, 60 Vbeta and 13 Jbeta primers were used. Clones were sequenced by immunoSEQ multiplex PCR, and TCRdb holds only the in-frame ones, with some missing. The top ten clones hold 2.3% of a sample with around 190,000 clones, 65% to 90% of them seen once. The CDR3 covers 15 residues. In germline, CDR1 is SGHTA, CDR2 FQGNSA. The V and J ends lost 3 bases and 5 bases, in that order; junction bases with no gene match: 9. On this clone itself: Its antigen is still unknown.

The sequenced material came from PBMCs. The sequence was obtained from a woman in her forties or fifties in good health and CMV-seronegative. The genes are TRBV7-2 and TRBJ2-5; 7 bases are a match to TRBD1. This chain's CDR3 is CASSFITGVWETQYF. CDR3 coding DNA: TGTGCCAGCAGCTTCATAACAGGGGTGTGGGAGACCCAGTACTTC.